This note documents a single TCR beta chain sequence. The sample comes from a study of blood T cell repertoires in COVID-19. Background on the study: Researchers got acute and convalescent COVID-19 samples from the United States, Italy and Spain. Sources were T cells, B-cell-depleted T cells, or PBMCs; the material itself was cDNA or gDNA.

The CDR3 has 14 amino acids. J gave up 3 bases and V 7 bases, and 4 bases lay outside the gene matches. The germline CDR1 and CDR2 sequences are MDHEN and SYDVKM. Original methodology: The authors estimated nucleated cell counts from reference gene primer amplification. TCRdb's table, derived via immunoSEQ multiplex PCR, lists solely in-frame clones and lacks some. V and J calls and clone size are as listed in that table; D and trimming were resolved from the DNA. This repertoire shows tens of thousands of clones, over 70% found once; its top ten account for about 14%. Input material: peripheral blood. V and J are TRBV28 and TRBJ2-1, with TRBD2 identical over 9 bases. This TCR came from a human donor in a cohort sampled during active COVID-19. In nucleotides, the CDR3 is TGTGCCAGCAAGAGGACTAGCGACTACAATGAGCAGTTCTTC. Its translation is CASKRTSDYNEQFF. Complete variable domain (other parts from reference TRBV28 and TRBJ2-1): DVKVTQSSRYLVKRTGEKVFLECVQDMDHENMFWYRQDPGLGLRLIYFSYDVKMKEKGDIPEGYSVSREKKERFSLILESASTNQTSMYLCASKRTSDYNEQFFGPGTRLTVL.